The next 28 T cell receptor beta chains were all read from a single sample in a study of shared T cell receptors in the human thymus. The assay was immunoSEQ multiplex PCR, and TCRdb's table has in-frame clones only and misses some. The table records 700,000 or so clones, 80% to 90% of them present only once. In addition, the sample was reused for a study of human thymus T cells.

The sample taken for sequencing was thymocytes. The receptors derive from a girl less than two years old with a congenital heart defect.

This chain links TRBV28 with TRBJ2-7, with TRBD2 matching 9 bases. V lost 2 bases to trimming and J lost 5 bases; unmatched junction nucleotides: 10. This CDR3 is 16 amino acids long. Germline-derived CDR1 and CDR2 are MDHEN and SYDVKM. The CDR3 loop is CASSLGGGGLRNEQYF. The CDR3 bases are TGTGCCAGCAGTTTAGGCGGGGGGGGACTGAGGAACGAGCAGTACTTC.

The chain has TRBV29-1 and TRBJ2-5, with 7 bases aligning to TRBD1. V lost 5 bases and J lost 0; bases outside the gene matches: 15. The CDR3 has 17 amino acids. Germline CDR1 and CDR2: SQVTM and ANQGSEA. The CDR3 DNA follows: TGCAGCGTTCCGGGAAAGGGGGCATCTAGGTACCAAGAGACCCAGTACTTC. Its protein product is CSVPGKGASRYQETQYF.

This clone has more than one count but fewer than ten. The chain joins TRBV14 to TRBJ2-4, with D possibly TRBD2 on 5 matching bases. The CDR3 consists of 11 residues. Germline V lookup: CDR1 SGHDN, CDR2 FVKESK. V lost 5 bases and J 8 bases, leaving 7 bases between the germline ends. CDR3 residues: CASSEADIQYF. The CDR3 region has the DNA TGTGCCAGCAGCGAAGCGGACATTCAGTACTTC.

The CDR3 spells CASSITATDTQYF. Written as DNA, the CDR3 is TGTGCCAGCAGCATCACAGCCACAGATACGCAGTATTTT. This rearrangement joins TRBV21-1 to TRBJ2-3; TRBD1 was called by the table and not checked on the DNA. TRBV21-1 is assigned pseudogene status. This CDR3 has 13 amino acids.

The V gene is TRBV9, the J gene TRBJ1-3; D ambiguous. Germline CDR1 SGDLS, CDR2 YYNGEE. Trimming removed 4 bases from V and 0 bases from J, with 20 bases in between. This CDR3 spans 18 amino acids. In DNA form, the CDR3 reads TGTGCCAGCAGCCCCCACTCGGAGGGAGTAAGCTCTGGAAACACCATATATTTT. This sequence encodes CASSPHSEGVSSGNTIYF.

The CDR3: CASSVNRGLTNTEAFF. In nucleotides, the CDR3 is TGTGCCAGCAGCGTCAACAGGGGGCTAACGAACACTGAAGCTTTCTTT. This chain uses TRBV5-5 with TRBJ1-1; 9 nucleotides match TRBD1. J gave up 1 base and V 4 bases, and 8 bases lay outside the gene matches. Germline V CDR1 and CDR2: SGHKS, YYEKEE (reference sequence). This CDR3 is built from 16 residues.

The chain links TRBV25-1 to TRBJ1-2; the match to TRBD1 covers 10 bases. Per the germline V gene, CDR1 is MGHDK and CDR2 is SYGVNS. CDR3 length: 14 amino acids. V lost 8 bases and J lost 5; bases outside the gene matches: 8. CDR3 nucleotides: TGTGCCAGCCGATCAGGGGACAGGGGATATGGCTACACCTTC. This encodes CASRSGDRGYGYTF.

V and J are TRBV9 and TRBJ2-3; 12 bases fit TRBD2. The germline V gene encodes CDR1 SGDLS and CDR2 YYNGEE. The ends lost 5 bases at V and 3 bases at J; junction bases unmatched: 10. This CDR3 has 17 residues. The CDR3 DNA reads as TGTGCCAGCAGTGCACCTAGCGGGGGGGCGGGTACAGATACGCAGTATTTT. Protein product: CASSAPSGGAGTDTQYF.

This clone came up once. The V gene is TRBV4-1, the J gene TRBJ2-2; no definite D call. With 0 bases removed from V and 1 base from J, the gap between germline ends came to 6 bases. This CDR3 is 15 amino acids long. CDR1 is MGHRA, CDR2 YSYEKL, per germline. CDR3 DNA sequence: TGCGCCAGCAGCCAAGATCTAAGGAACACCGGGGAGCTGTTTTTT. Translation: CASSQDLRNTGELFF.

The J gene is TRBJ1-5, the V gene TRBV23-1; TRBD1 aligns across 8 bases. TRBV23-1 is an ORF, and what it does is uncertain. The CDR3 length is 15 residues. After removal of 7 bases from V and 4 bases from J, the junction contained 9 bases not matched to a gene. CDR3 region: CASNPGQGENQPQHF. The CDR3, as DNA: TGCGCCAGCAATCCCGGACAGGGCGAGAATCAGCCCCAGCATTTT.

The J gene is TRBJ1-1, the V gene TRBV4-1; 10 bases agree with TRBD1. Trimming took 1 base from V and 1 from J; bases not matched to a gene: 12. The CDR3 runs to 19 residues. Germline assignment: CDR1 MGHRA and CDR2 YSYEKL. The CDR3 reads CASSQAPGQGSSKNTEAFF. CDR3 bases: TGCGCCAGCAGCCAAGCCCCGGGACAGGGGTCTTCAAAGAACACTGAAGCTTTCTTT.

The gene calls are TRBV7-2 and TRBJ1-2; D perhaps matches TRBD1 (5 bases). The CDR3 is made up of 15 amino acids. Trimming stripped 1 base from V and 6 bases from J, with 15 bases between. Germline values: CDR1 SGHTA, CDR2 FQGNSA. In DNA, the CDR3 is TGTGCCAGCAGCTTAGTACAGGAACGGCTGAATGGCTACACCTTC. As protein: CASSLVQERLNGYTF.

About this clone itself: Compared with germline, one end of the junction differs, possibly owing to a read error. The chain has TRBV7-8 and TRBJ2-7; 7 bases are shared with TRBD1. The CDR3 sequence is 16 residues long. Per germline, CDR1 SGHVS and CDR2 FQNEAQ. The CDR3 DNA reads as TGTGCCAGCAGCTTATTGGGGACAGAGTTTCCCTATGAGCAGTACTTC. Translated: CASSLLGTEFPYEQYF.

The V and J genes are TRBV5-6 and TRBJ2-7, with D perhaps TRBD1 (6 bases). Germline values: CDR1 SGHDT, CDR2 YYEEEE. The V end lost 2 bases, the J end lost 4 bases, and 10 bases lay between the germline ends. The CDR3 has 13 amino acids. The CDR3 coding sequence is TGTGCCAGCAGCTTTACAGGGACATACGAGCAGTACTTC. Its translation is CASSFTGTYEQYF.

The chain combines TRBV7-2 with TRBJ1-5; tentatively, D is TRBD1 (5 bases). The CDR3 consists of 14 residues. V lost 6 bases to trimming and J lost 2 bases, with 11 bases between them. Germline CDR1 SGHTA, CDR2 FQGNSA. In DNA form, the CDR3 reads TGTGCCAGCAGGCGAACAGGCGGCAATCAGCCCCAGCATTTT. This sequence encodes CASRRTGGNQPQHF.

This clone showed up just once. The J gene is TRBJ1-2, the V gene TRBV19; 7 bases align to TRBD1. The V gene end was trimmed by 3 bases and the J gene end by 4 bases; junction bases not matched to a gene: 11. In germline, CDR1 is LNHDA, CDR2 SQIVND (reference sequence). CDR3 length: 16 amino acids. CDR3 nucleotide sequence: TGTGCCAGTAGTATGGCGATGGGGACAGCACTCTATGGCTACACCTTC. It encodes CASSMAMGTALYGYTF.

This clone has a single count. The genes are TRBV19 and TRBJ2-6, with D possibly matching TRBD2 (5 bases). Trimming took 7 bases from V and 0 from J, leaving 13 bases between them. Per germline, CDR1 LNHDA and CDR2 SQIVND (reference sequence). The CDR3 is made up of 16 amino acids. The CDR3 sequence: CASIPTTSSGANVLTF. The DNA for the CDR3 is TGTGCCAGTATACCGACCACTAGCTCTGGGGCCAACGTCCTGACTTTC.

The rearrangement uses TRBV10-2 and TRBJ1-5, with no clear D. This CDR3 region has 13 residues. V lost 2 bases and J lost 9, with 11 bases in between. The V gene's germline CDR1 is WSHSY and CDR2 SAAADI. CDR3 in amino acids: CASSELDHRPQHF. The CDR3 nucleotides read TGCGCCAGCAGTGAGCTAGATCATAGGCCCCAGCATTTT.

The chain joins TRBV4-3 to TRBJ1-5; D might be TRBD1 (6 bases). V was shortened by 0 bases and J by 4 bases, with 19 bases between the two germline ends. The CDR3 has 18 amino acids. Germline CDR1 reads LGHNA; CDR2 reads YSLEER. This CDR3 is CASSQDWKFGQGNQPQHF. CDR3 in DNA: TGCGCCAGCAGCCAAGATTGGAAGTTCGGGCAGGGGAATCAGCCCCAGCATTTT.

The gene calls are TRBV7-8 and TRBJ1-1; D remains ambiguous. The germline V and J ends were trimmed by 1 base and 10 bases, with 13 bases remaining between them. Germline V gene sequence: CDR1 SGHVS, CDR2 FQNEAQ. The CDR3 has 13 amino acids. This CDR3 is CASSLVVGSGAFF. CDR3 bases: TGTGCCAGCAGCTTAGTTGTTGGGAGTGGAGCTTTCTTT.

V gene TRBV28 combines with J gene TRBJ1-2; D gene uncertain. The CDR3 covers 13 residues. Trimming shortened V by 3 bases and J by 4 bases, and 9 bases separated the two germline ends. CDR1 is MDHEN, CDR2 SYDVKM, per germline. CDR3 region: CASSFQAPYGYTF. For the CDR3, the DNA is TGTGCCAGCAGTTTTCAGGCCCCCTATGGCTACACCTTC.

J is TRBJ1-1 and V is TRBV14; TRBD1 matches 7 bases. Germline V gives CDR1 SGHDN, CDR2 FVKESK. J was trimmed by 6 bases and V by 1 base; bases with no gene match: 11. The length of the CDR3 is 16 residues. CDR3 sequence reads: CASSQGTPRGIPEAFF. The CDR3 DNA is TGTGCCAGCAGCCAAGGAACGCCCAGGGGGATCCCTGAAGCTTTCTTT.

The chain couples TRBV2 to TRBJ2-1; TRBD2 aligns across 16 bases. Germline CDR1 SNHLY, CDR2 FYNNEI. The CDR3 contains 17 residues. Germline trimming cut 8 bases from V and 2 bases from J; bases unmatched to any gene: 6. CDR3 bases: TGTGCCAGCCGCGGGGGACTAGCGGGGGGGCCCTACAATGAGCAGTTCTTC. Its translation is CASRGGLAGGPYNEQFF.

J is TRBJ1-1 and V is TRBV27, with D perhaps TRBD1 (6 bases). This CDR3 is built from 15 residues. Germline V gene sequence: CDR1 MNHEY, CDR2 SMNVEV (reference sequence). V was trimmed by 7 bases and J by 4 bases, leaving 19 bases between them. In DNA, the CDR3 is TGTGCCAGCAACAATCTCACAACAGGGACCACTGAAGCTTTCTTT. This sequence encodes CASNNLTTGTTEAFF.

The rearrangement uses TRBV27 and TRBJ1-2; 10 bases fit TRBD1. The CDR3 is 16 amino acids. The ends lost 5 bases at V and 8 bases at J; junction bases unmatched: 14. Per the germline V gene, CDR1 is MNHEY and CDR2 is SMNVEV (reference sequence). The CDR3, as DNA: TGTGCCAGCAGTGATTATGGGACAGGGGAAGTAGAGGGCTACACCTTC. This encodes CASSDYGTGEVEGYTF.

This chain joins TRBV5-4 and TRBJ1-1, with D perhaps matching TRBD1 (6 bases). V was shortened by 0 bases and J by 11 bases, with 17 bases between the two germline ends. Germline V gene lookup returns CDR1 SGHNT and CDR2 YYREEE (reference sequence). This CDR3 comprises 14 residues. The DNA for the CDR3 is TGTGCCAGCAGCTTGGTAGGGTTGGGGGCGACGGCTTTCTTT. It encodes CASSLVGLGATAFF.

This clone was counted once. This chain joins TRBV25-1 and TRBJ1-2; no reliable D call. This CDR3 contains 11 residues. Germline lookup yields CDR1 MGHDK and CDR2 SYGVNS. The V gene lost 3 bases and the J gene lost 7 bases, with 6 bases spanning the gap. The CDR3 DNA reads as TGTGCCAGCAGTGACCCCAGTGGCTACACCTTC. Translating gives CASSDPSGYTF.

The rearrangement joins TRBV7-2 to TRBJ1-2; the D gene is possibly TRBD1 (6 bases). Trimming took off 4 bases at V and 5 bases at J, with 26 bases between the two ends. Germline V gene sequence: CDR1 SGHTA, CDR2 FQGNSA. The length of the CDR3 is 18 residues. This chain's CDR3 is CASSSLKRRGARSYGYTF. The DNA of the CDR3 is TGTGCCAGCAGCTCATTAAAACGACGGGGGGCGCGAAGTTATGGCTACACCTTC.